Below, one T cell receptor (beta chain) is given with its context. A second about 7 to 12 cycle PCR used barcoded and J-beta primers. TCRdb passed the 5' RACE reads through MiXCR, listing each CDR3 protein once. This table has approximately 1.5 million distinct CDR3 sequences, around 40% appearing once. The source of the sample is a study of blood T cells in healthy people across ages. Germline assignment: CDR1 LGHNA and CDR2 YNFKEQ. The CDR3 extends over 16 amino acids. J was trimmed by 0 bases and V by 2 bases; bases with no gene match: 7. Sequencing input: blood. This chain connects TRBV4-2 to TRBJ2-7; 7 bases match TRBD2. The receptor comes from a woman between 18 and 29 years old in good health. Here the CDR3 reads CASSQTLAVPSYEQYF. The CDR3 bases are TGTGCCAGCAGCCAAACCCTAGCGGTTCCCTCCTACGAGCAGTACTTC.